The 21 T cell receptor beta chains given below trace back to one sample, sequenced in a study of cytomegalovirus exposure and HLA in healthy donors. PCR involved 60 Vbeta and 13 Jbeta primers. Assay: immunoSEQ multiplex PCR; the TCRdb copy retains only in-frame clones and omits some. The table has about 160,000 clones, about four fifths seen once. Source material: PBMCs. The receptors shown here come from a woman in her 50s in good health and CMV-seronegative.

The chain recombines TRBV29-1 with TRBJ2-1, with a tentative D call TRBD1 (6 bases). The germline V gene has CDR1 SQVTM and CDR2 ANQGSEA. V lost 3 bases, J lost 10 bases, and 16 bases lay in between. This CDR3 has 13 amino acids. CDR3 protein: CSVDRGGKTEQFF. CDR3 sequence (DNA): TGCAGCGTTGACCGAGGGGGAAAGACAGAGCAGTTCTTC.

This clone has only a few counts. This sequence joins TRBV19 and TRBJ1-2, with 7 positions matching TRBD1. Germline CDR1 reads LNHDA; CDR2 reads SQIVND (reference sequence). This CDR3 comprises 12 residues. The ends lost 6 bases at V and 8 bases at J; junction bases unmatched: 6. The CDR3 reads CASSRDSRGYTF. As DNA, the CDR3 is TGTGCCAGTAGCCGGGACAGTCGAGGCTACACCTTC.

The chain uses TRBV5-6 and TRBJ1-2; 8 positions match TRBD1. Germline V CDR1 and CDR2: SGHDT, YYEEEE. The CDR3 extends over 15 amino acids. Trimming cost V 4 bases and J 5 bases; bases outside gene matches: 10. The CDR3, as DNA: TGTGCCAGCAGCGGCGGACAGGGTAGTCGGTATGGCTACACCTTC. Translation gives CASSGGQGSRYGYTF.

The gene calls are TRBV2 and TRBJ1-2; possible D gene TRBD1, 6 bases. The CDR3 sequence is 14 residues long. Germline lookup yields CDR1 SNHLY and CDR2 FYNNEI. Trimming pared 4 bases from V and 3 bases from J, leaving 12 bases between. The CDR3 loop is CASSGGRGDYGYTF. CDR3 nucleotides: TGTGCCAGCAGTGGGGGGAGGGGGGACTATGGCTACACCTTC.

J is TRBJ1-3 and V is TRBV14; D gene ambiguous. Trimming left V 6 bases short and J 0 bases short, with 6 bases between. The length of the CDR3 is 13 residues. In germline, CDR1 is SGHDN, CDR2 FVKESK. The CDR3 DNA reads as TGTGCCAGCAGGGAGCTCTCTGGAAACACCATATATTTT. Protein: CASRELSGNTIYF. Full variable domain (rest looked up from reference TRBV14 and TRBJ1-3): EAGVTQFPSHSVIEKGQTVTLRCDPISGHDNLYWYRRVMGKEIKFLLHFVKESKQDESGMPNNRFLAERTGGTYSTLKVQPAELEDSGVYFCASRELSGNTIYFGEGSWLTVV.

The chain uses TRBV6-6 and TRBJ2-1; 9 bases map to TRBD2. V shed 6 bases, J shed 7 bases, and the junction held 10 bases outside the gene matches. Germline loops: CDR1 MNHNY, CDR2 SVGAGI (reference sequence). The CDR3 runs to 15 residues. CDR3 nucleotide sequence: TGTGCCAGCAGCCCCGGGACTAGCAAGGTAAATGAGCAGTTCTTC. Its translation is CASSPGTSKVNEQFF.

The CDR3 loop is CASSSRFQETQYF. The CDR3 DNA is TGTGCCAGCAGTTCCCGTTTCCAAGAGACCCAGTACTTC. The chain employs TRBV6-6 and TRBJ2-5; D is unclear. Looked up from germline, CDR1 is MNHNY and CDR2 is SVGAGI (reference sequence). V was clipped by 4 bases and J by 1 base, with 7 bases between them. The CDR3 is made up of 13 amino acids.

The rearrangement links TRBV7-2 to TRBJ2-2; 11 bases line up with TRBD1. The CDR3 is 16 amino acids. After removal of 4 bases from V and 9 bases from J, the junction contained 10 bases not matched to a gene. Per the germline V gene, CDR1 is SGHTA and CDR2 is FQGNSA. CDR3 DNA sequence: TGTGCCAGCAGCTCCCTAGGGACAGGGGGGGGCAGGGAGCTGTTTTTT. Translated, it gives CASSSLGTGGGRELFF.

This chain links TRBV5-4 with TRBJ1-1; 8 nucleotides align to TRBD1. J gave up 5 bases and V 4 bases, and 7 bases lay outside the gene matches. The CDR3 spans 14 residues. Germline V gene data show CDR1 as SGHNT and CDR2 as YYREEE (reference sequence). CDR3 nucleotide sequence: TGTGCCAGCAGCACGAGACAGGGGAGGACTGAAGCTTTCTTT. Its translation is CASSTRQGRTEAFF.

V gene TRBV5-1 combines with J gene TRBJ1-6, with a weak D call TRBD1 (5 bases). Per the germline V gene, CDR1 is SGHRS and CDR2 is YFSETQ. The CDR3 covers 15 residues. The V and J ends lost 4 bases and 8 bases respectively, with 16 bases between them. CDR3 in amino acids: CASSNGGPRDSPLHF. In nucleotides, the CDR3 is TGCGCCAGCAGCAACGGGGGTCCCAGGGATTCACCCCTCCACTTT.

This clone was recorded once. The V gene is TRBV2, the J gene TRBJ1-5, with 12 bases identical to TRBD1. Germline lookup yields CDR1 SNHLY and CDR2 FYNNEI. This CDR3 has 16 amino acids. V lost 8 bases and J lost 3; bases outside the gene matches: 8. For the CDR3, the DNA is TGTGCCAGCTTACGGGACAGGGGGCACGACAATCAGCCCCAGCATTTT. Its protein is CASLRDRGHDNQPQHF.

Note on this clone: This CDR3 fails to terminate in the conserved phenylalanine or tryptophan, so it likely reflects a read error. The DNA is omitted, as the CDR3 cannot be located on it reliably, and the CDR3 follows TCRdb's listing. This sequence joins TRBV10-1 and TRBJ2-7; the DNA was not used to check the table's D call, TRBD1. The CDR3 totals 11 residues, both ends included. The germline V gene has CDR1 WNHNN and CDR2 SYGVQD (reference sequence). CDR3 loop: CASTQDSKTYL.

This clone has more than one count but fewer than ten. V gene TRBV29-1 combines with J gene TRBJ2-5; tentative D call: TRBD1 (6 bases). Trimming took 3 bases from V and 1 from J, leaving 12 bases between them. Germline V lookup: CDR1 SQVTM, CDR2 ANQGSEA. The CDR3 consists of 14 residues. The CDR3, as DNA: TGCAGCGTTGAGTGGCAGGGGAGCCAAGAGACCCAGTACTTC. Its protein is CSVEWQGSQETQYF.

CDR3 protein: CASRAGTGYNGYTF. The DNA for the CDR3 is TGTGCCAGCAGAGCCGGGACAGGGTACAATGGCTACACCTTC. The V and J genes are TRBV6-1 and TRBJ1-2, with TRBD1 matching over 9 bases. The CDR3 sequence is 14 residues long. Germline loops: CDR1 MNHNS, CDR2 SASEGT. With V trimmed by 6 bases and J by 6 bases, 8 bases remained unmatched.

V is TRBV5-6 and J is TRBJ2-7; 10 nucleotides align to TRBD2. CDR3 length: 15 amino acids. With 0 bases clipped from V and 5 bases from J, the junction kept 5 bases outside the gene matches. The V gene's germline CDR1 is SGHDT and CDR2 YYEEEE. The CDR3 DNA reads as TGTGCCAGCAGCTTGGTGGCTAGCGGGAGCAACGAGCAGTACTTC. As protein: CASSLVASGSNEQYF.

This chain joins TRBV4-1 and TRBJ2-3, with 9 nucleotides matching TRBD1. The V and J ends lost 4 bases and 3 bases, in that order; junction bases with no gene match: 8. The CDR3 is 16 residues long. Germline CDR1 and CDR2: MGHRA and YSYEKL. CDR3 in DNA: TGCGCCAGCAGCCCTCTCGGGACAGGGAATACAGATACGCAGTATTTT. Encoded protein: CASSPLGTGNTDTQYF.

The genes are TRBV15 and TRBJ2-5, with 7 positions matching TRBD1. J was trimmed by 2 bases and V by 3 bases; bases with no gene match: 6. CDR3 length: 15 residues. Germline loops: CDR1 LNHNV, CDR2 YYDKDF (reference sequence). The CDR3 sequence is CATSRVGQSQETQYF. CDR3 sequence (DNA): TGTGCCACCAGCAGGGTGGGACAGAGTCAAGAGACCCAGTACTTC.

The chain combines TRBV19 with TRBJ2-7; 7 bases match TRBD1. CDR1 is LNHDA and CDR2 is SQIVND in the germline V gene (reference sequence). There are 13 residues in the CDR3. J gave up 5 bases and V 10 bases, and 11 bases lay outside the gene matches. Here the CDR3 reads CATKTRGRNEQYF. The CDR3 DNA sequence: TGTGCCACCAAGACGAGGGGGCGGAACGAGCAGTACTTC.

The V call is TRBV5-4, the J call TRBJ1-1; possible D gene TRBD1, 6 bases. The germline V gene has CDR1 SGHNT and CDR2 YYREEE (reference sequence). Deletions cut 3 bases from V and 1 base from J, with 13 bases between. The CDR3 length is 15 residues. The chain's CDR3 is CASSSGGQKNTEAFF. CDR3 DNA sequence: TGTGCCAGCAGCTCCGGAGGACAGAAGAACACTGAAGCTTTCTTT.

This chain uses TRBV2 with TRBJ2-3; 10 nucleotides line up with TRBD2. The length of the CDR3 is 14 residues. The V gene end was trimmed by 6 bases and the J gene end by 9 bases; junction bases not matched to a gene: 9. Looked up from germline, CDR1 is SNHLY and CDR2 is FYNNEI. The CDR3 sequence: CASSEIAGGVTQYF. The CDR3 coding sequence is TGTGCCAGCAGCGAGATAGCGGGGGGCGTGACGCAGTATTTT.

This rearrangement joins TRBV19 to TRBJ2-3, with TRBD1 matching 10 bases. V trimming: 10 bases; J trimming: 3 bases; junction bases outside the gene matches: 4. Germline lookup yields CDR1 LNHDA and CDR2 SQIVND (reference sequence). The CDR3 is 13 amino acids. The DNA of the CDR3 is TGTGCCACTAGGACAGGGGGTACAGATACGCAGTATTTT. Its translation: CATRTGGTDTQYF. Supplemented by reference TRBV19 and TRBJ2-3, the full variable domain reads DGGITQSPKYLFRKEGQNVTLSCEQNLNHDAMYWYRQDPGQGLRLIYYSQIVNDFQKGDIAEGYSVSREKKESFPLTVTSAQKNPTAFYLCATRTGGTDTQYFGPGTRLTVL.